Sequencing of this TCR beta chain was carried out in a study of blood T cell repertoires in COVID-19. Overall study: The origin of the acute and convalescent COVID-19 samples was the United States, Italy and Spain. T cells, B-cell-depleted T cells, or PBMCs supplied cDNA or gDNA.

The length of the CDR3 is 14 residues. The V segment lost 8 bases and the J segment 4 bases; nucleotides outside the gene matches: 10. Germline V gene data show CDR1 as SNHLY and CDR2 as FYNNEI. In the study's own analysis: How many nucleated cells were present was estimated from reference gene primer amplification. TCRdb's table, derived via immunoSEQ multiplex PCR, lists solely in-frame clones and lacks some. V and J calls and clone size are as listed in that table; D and trimming were resolved from the DNA. The sample has hundreds of thousands of clones, around 85% seen once. The V and J genes are TRBV2 and TRBJ1-1; 7 bases match TRBD1. Material for sequencing was peripheral blood. This TCR was sampled from a human donor in a cohort sampled during active COVID-19. Written as DNA, the CDR3 is TGTGCCAGCTCGTATAGGGGGCTGAGCACTGAAGCTTTCTTT. Amino acids: CASSYRGLSTEAFF.